A single sample is the source of the 8 T cell receptor beta chains below, sequenced in a study of vaccination and CD4 T cells after COVID-19. Treatment specified: roughly 11-day PBMC culture with coronavirus spike peptide pools or control peptides (ViraFEST assay). Sequenced with the Oncomine TCR Beta short-read assay was DNA taken from cultured CD4+ T cells. TCRdb recomputed calls from the PCR reads with MiXCR, one row per CDR3 protein. This repertoire shows 4,000 to 6,000 distinct CDR3 sequences, around 80% found once; its top ten account for about 19%. Their cognate antigens are unknown. The sequenced sample was CD4+ T cells from blood, cultured in vitro. Every receptor here comes from a human donor who had recovered from COVID-19.

The rearrangement uses TRBV6-1 and TRBJ1-1; maybe TRBD1 (6 bases). Germline CDR1 is MNHNS and CDR2 is SASEGT. V shed 5 bases and J shed 3 bases, with 10 bases lying between them. The CDR3 length is 13 residues. The CDR3 DNA is TGTGCCAGCAGTCACAGGGTGGACACTGAAGCTTTCTTT. As protein: CASSHRVDTEAFF.

The gene calls are TRBV15 and TRBJ2-4; 8 bases match TRBD1. CDR1 is LNHNV and CDR2 is YYDKDF in the germline V gene (reference sequence). This CDR3 has 19 amino acids. The V gene end was trimmed by 5 bases and the J gene end by 0 bases; junction bases not matched to a gene: 15. CDR3 sequence: CATSAQGAGSVIAKNIQYF. DNA of the CDR3: TGTGCCACCAGCGCCCAGGGGGCAGGGTCGGTGATAGCCAAAAACATTCAGTACTTC.

This chain joins TRBV20-1 and TRBJ2-7, with 9 bases matching TRBD1. The CDR3 extends over 13 amino acids. With 6 bases clipped from V and 5 bases from J, the junction kept 8 bases outside the gene matches. The germline V gene has CDR1 DFQATT and CDR2 SNEGSKA (reference sequence). The chain's CDR3 is CSAEPDRGNEQYF. The CDR3 nucleotides are TGCAGTGCGGAACCCGACAGGGGGAACGAGCAGTACTTC.

The V and J genes are TRBV20-1 and TRBJ1-1; maybe TRBD1 (5 bases). The CDR3 sequence is 11 residues long. Between the trimmed V and J ends, which lost 3 bases and 6 bases, there was a span of 8 bases. Germline V gene data show CDR1 as DFQATT and CDR2 as SNEGSKA (reference sequence). This CDR3 reads CSASGGSEAFF. In DNA form, the CDR3 reads TGCAGTGCTAGTGGGGGGTCTGAAGCTTTCTTT.

The J gene is TRBJ1-5, the V gene TRBV20-1; D unclear. Germline V lookup: CDR1 DFQATT, CDR2 SNEGSKA (reference sequence). V lost 2 bases to trimming and J lost 9 bases, with 14 bases between them. This CDR3 contains 13 residues. The DNA for the CDR3 is TGCAGTGCTAGACCCAACGGGGAAATGCCCCAGCATTTT. Protein: CSARPNGEMPQHF.

By its share, this clonotype is large (0.1 to 1%). The genes are TRBV20-1 and TRBJ2-7, with 7 bases fitting TRBD1. With 1 base clipped from V and 2 bases from J, the junction kept 5 bases outside the gene matches. Germline CDR1 DFQATT, CDR2 SNEGSKA (reference sequence). This CDR3 comprises 14 residues. The CDR3 DNA sequence: TGCAGTGCTAGAGTGCAGGGGGATGCCTACGAGCAGTACTTC. Residues: CSARVQGDAYEQYF.

This clonotype was picked up one time. This chain connects TRBV7-7 to TRBJ2-2, with a tentative D call TRBD1 (5 bases). Germline V gene sequence: CDR1 SSHAT, CDR2 FNYEAQ (reference sequence). The CDR3 is 19 residues long. V dropped 5 bases and J dropped 1 base, with 23 bases sitting between them. CDR3 sequence: CASSPRRVLGQGNTGELFF. The CDR3, as DNA: TGTGCCAGCAGCCCGCGGCGAGTCCTCGGCCAGGGGAACACCGGGGAGCTGTTTTTT.

The CDR3 here is CATSVASGTDNYYGYTF. CDR3 nucleotide sequence: TGTGCCACCAGTGTTGCTTCCGGGACAGACAATTACTATGGCTACACCTTC. The J gene is TRBJ1-2, the V gene TRBV24-1; TRBD1 matches at 7 bases. Trimming took 5 bases from V and 3 from J; bases not matched to a gene: 14. The germline V gene encodes CDR1 KGHDR and CDR2 SFDVKD. The CDR3 is 17 amino acids.